The 4 T cell receptor beta chains presented below share a single source sample, sequenced in a study of T-cell memory formation after mild COVID-19. TCRdb recomputed calls from the 5' RACE reads with MiXCR, one row per CDR3 protein. The sample shows about 350,000 distinct CDR3 sequences, 25% to 30% of them seen only once. The sample consisted of PBMCs or a T cell subset sorted from them (not recorded which). The receptor source for this set is an adult woman who had mild COVID-19 (a few samples of this study predate the infection). Cell type and time point are not known.

This clonotype was seen more than once but under ten times. This chain links TRBV29-1 with TRBJ1-2; 8 positions agree with TRBD1. V was pared by 7 bases and J by 14 bases, with 15 bases of the junction left unmatched. This CDR3 has 12 residues. Germline V gene data show CDR1 as SQVTM and CDR2 as ANQGSEA. CDR3 in DNA: TGCAGCGCCCTGGGACAGGCCCTGATTTGGACCTTC. This sequence encodes CSALGQALIWTF.

V and J are TRBV24-1 and TRBJ2-1; D is ambiguous. From germline, CDR1 is KGHDR and CDR2 SFDVKD. The CDR3 length is 14 residues. Trimming took 9 bases from V and 0 from J, leaving 11 bases between them. Written as DNA, the CDR3 is TGTGCCACCTCCGGACGGAGCTCCTACAATGAGCAGTTCTTC. Its translation: CATSGRSSYNEQFF.

This clonotype showed up just a few times. V is TRBV9 and J is TRBJ2-1; D may be TRBD1 (5 bases). This CDR3 is 15 amino acids long. Trimming shortened V by 0 bases and J by 3 bases, and 10 bases separated the two germline ends. CDR1 is SGDLS, CDR2 YYNGEE, per germline. CDR3 sequence reads: CASSVVAGYYNEQFF. CDR3 DNA sequence: TGTGCCAGCAGCGTAGTTGCAGGGTACTACAATGAGCAGTTCTTC.

V usage is TRBV5-1 and J usage is TRBJ2-4, with 13 bases lining up with TRBD2. The germline V gene encodes CDR1 SGHRS and CDR2 YFSETQ. Germline trimming cut 7 bases from V and 6 bases from J; bases unmatched to any gene: 10. CDR3 size: 16 residues. CDR3 sequence (DNA): TGCGCCAGCGCGCGGACTAGCGGGAGCACTTTAAACATTCAGTACTTC. The encoded protein is CASARTSGSTLNIQYF.